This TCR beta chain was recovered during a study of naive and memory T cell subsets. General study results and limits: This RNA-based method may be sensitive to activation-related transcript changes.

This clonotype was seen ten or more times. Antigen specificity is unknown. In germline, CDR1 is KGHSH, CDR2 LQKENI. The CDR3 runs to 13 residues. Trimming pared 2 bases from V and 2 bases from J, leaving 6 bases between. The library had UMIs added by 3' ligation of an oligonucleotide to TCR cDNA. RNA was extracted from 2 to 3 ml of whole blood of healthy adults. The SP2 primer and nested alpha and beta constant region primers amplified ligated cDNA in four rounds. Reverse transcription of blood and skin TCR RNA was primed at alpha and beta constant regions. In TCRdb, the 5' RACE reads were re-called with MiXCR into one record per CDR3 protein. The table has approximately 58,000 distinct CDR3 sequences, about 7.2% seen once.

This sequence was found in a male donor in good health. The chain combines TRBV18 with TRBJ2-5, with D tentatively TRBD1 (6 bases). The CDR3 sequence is CASSPGQQETQYF. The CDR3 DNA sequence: TGTGCCAGCTCACCAGGACAGCAAGAGACCCAGTACTTC.